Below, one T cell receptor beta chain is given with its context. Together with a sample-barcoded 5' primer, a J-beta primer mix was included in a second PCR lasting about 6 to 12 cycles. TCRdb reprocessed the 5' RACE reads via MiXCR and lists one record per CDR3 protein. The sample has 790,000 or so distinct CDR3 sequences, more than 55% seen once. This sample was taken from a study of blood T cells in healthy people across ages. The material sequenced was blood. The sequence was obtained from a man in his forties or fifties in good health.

The chain's CDR3 is CASSVGQGPDTQYF. CDR3 coding DNA: TGTGCCAGCAGCGTAGGGCAGGGCCCAGATACGCAGTATTTT. V usage is TRBV9 and J usage is TRBJ2-3, with a possible D match to TRBD1 (5 bases). CDR3 length: 14 residues. V gave up 0 bases and J gave up 4 bases, with 9 bases separating them. CDR1 and CDR2 (germline): SGDLS, YYNGEE. Full variable domain (remainder filled in from reference TRBV9 and TRBJ2-3): DSGVTQTPKHLITATGQRVTLRCSPRSGDLSVYWYQQSLDQGLQFLIQYYNGEERAKGNILERFSAQQFPDLHSELNLSSLELGDSALYFCASSVGQGPDTQYFGPGTRLTVL.